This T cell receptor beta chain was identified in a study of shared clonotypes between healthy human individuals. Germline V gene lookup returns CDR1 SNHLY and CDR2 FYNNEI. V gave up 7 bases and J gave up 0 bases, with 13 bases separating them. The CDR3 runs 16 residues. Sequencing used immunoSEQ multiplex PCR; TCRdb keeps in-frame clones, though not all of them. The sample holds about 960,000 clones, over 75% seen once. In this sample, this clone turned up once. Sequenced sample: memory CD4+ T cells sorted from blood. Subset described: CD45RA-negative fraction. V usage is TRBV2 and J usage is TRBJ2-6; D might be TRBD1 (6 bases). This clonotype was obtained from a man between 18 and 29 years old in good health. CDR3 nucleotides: TGTGCCAGCACACAGGGATCCTTCTCTGGGGCCAACGTCCTGACTTTC. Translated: CASTQGSFSGANVLTF.